These T cell receptor beta chains were read from a single sample in a study of blood T cell repertoires in COVID-19. Data came from immunoSEQ multiplex PCR; TCRdb stores just in-frame clones and leaves some out. The repertoire holds tens of thousands of clones, with around 84% as singletons. The sequenced sample consisted of peripheral blood. The receptors stem from a man between 65 and 79 years old with active or convalescent COVID-19. Each CDR3 is given without its conserved first and last residue. Rows give clone size only sometimes, using once, few, many, or a class for an expanded clone.

size,J,V,CDR3
NA,TRBJ1-5,TRBV6-5,ASREGPQPQH
NA,TRBJ2-5,TRBV19,ASSTPRTGKSKETQY
NA,TRBJ1-2,TRBV30,AWFGGISNYGYT
NA,TRBJ2-7,TRBV18,ASSPGTGEEQY
NA,TRBJ1-5,TRBV19,ASSLLTVNQPQH
NA,TRBJ1-5,TRBV30,AWATGDYQPQH
NA,TRBJ2-7,TRBV6-6,ASSGGGRGGSYEQY
NA,TRBJ2-7,TRBV10-3,AISERQGAEQY
NA,TRBJ2-3,TRBV5-1,ASSFGQPTDTQY
once,TRBJ2-6,TRBV19,ASTKQGALSGANVLT
NA,TRBJ2-1,TRBV20-1,SASRLAGVVNEQF
NA,TRBJ2-5,TRBV6-5,ASRMGFQETQY
once,TRBJ1-1,TRBV6-5,ASSGTANLNTEAF
NA,TRBJ2-7,TRBV6-5,ASTLHQDSYEQY
NA,TRBJ1-3,TRBV18,ASSRDSSGNTIY
NA,TRBJ2-7,TRBV7-6,ASSSRGGGRSATEQY
few,TRBJ2-1,TRBV30,AGAGTTSGRAGDEQF
NA,TRBJ2-5,TRBV19,ASSDGQVQETQY
NA,TRBJ2-7,TRBV12-1,ASSSPGTRGPYEQY
NA,TRBJ1-1,TRBV2,ASSRSDRLNTEAF
NA,TRBJ2-7,TRBV19,ASSRTANSYEQY
NA,TRBJ1-2,TRBV7-6,ASSQDGGANYGYT
once,TRBJ2-7,TRBV24-1,ATSDPRDRFDEQY
NA,TRBJ1-5,TRBV6-5,ASRARGTQPQH
NA,TRBJ2-3,TRBV6-6,ASSYPTGLGTDTRY
NA,TRBJ1-6,TRBV2,ASTPGGALYNSPLH
once,TRBJ1-5,TRBV25-1,ASSEFRGKCQPQH
NA,TRBJ2-1,TRBV18,ASSPWDSALDEQF
NA,TRBJ1-1,TRBV30,AGALDRGNTEAF
NA,TRBJ2-1,TRBV7-3,ASSLTSGTYNEQF
NA,TRBJ1-4,TRBV7-9,ASSLVGATNEKLF
NA,TRBJ2-5,TRBV11-2,ASSPERVSGSQETQY
NA,TRBJ1-3,TRBV27,ASSKTGGPGNTIY
NA,TRBJ2-4,TRBV18,ASSPPGTSGRAKNIQY
NA,TRBJ1-2,TRBV3-1/TRBV3-2,ASSQGTVNYGYT
NA,TRBJ1-1,TRBV14,ASSQDRWIRDTEAF
NA,TRBJ2-5,TRBV5-1,ASSFKPPRGGQGRPETQY
NA,TRBJ2-7,TRBV19,ARPYKQDTYEQY
once,TRBJ1-4,TRBV7-2,ASSPRRGEKLF
NA,TRBJ1-4,TRBV30,AWTATNEKLF
NA,TRBJ2-1,TRBV9,ASSVGGGRFNEQF
NA,TRBJ1-3,TRBV18,ASAPTGVNVRTIY
NA,TRBJ2-2,TRBV3-1/TRBV3-2,ASSRYSGRAPGELF
NA,TRBJ1-4,TRBV28,ASSSYTGTKLF
NA,TRBJ2-5,TRBV27,ASSLLGTSGQETQY
NA,TRBJ2-1,TRBV29-1,SPRDLGGEQF
NA,TRBJ2-3,TRBV19,ASSRGTTDTQY
NA,TRBJ1-6,TRBV28,ASSITRRGLANSPLH
NA,TRBJ2-7,TRBV5-1,ASSLGGPGSEQY
NA,TRBJ2-3,TRBV20-1,SASEGTSGGTDTQY
NA,TRBJ2-3,TRBV6-5,ASSGLAGTTDTQY
NA,TRBJ2-7,TRBV11-2,ASSSIAGPSYEQY
NA,TRBJ1-1,TRBV4-2,ASSQETGQFTEAF
few,TRBJ1-3,TRBV3-1/TRBV3-2,ASSHGRGSSGNTIY
NA,TRBJ2-1,TRBV3-1/TRBV3-2,ASSQGQLNYNEQF